These T cell receptor beta chains were read from a single sample in a study of T-cell reconstitution after alpha-beta-depleted transplantation in children. TCRdb recomputed calls from the PCR reads with MiXCR, one row per CDR3 protein. The sample lists hundreds of thousands of distinct CDR3 sequences; roughly 14% were seen once. The material sequenced was PBMCs, taken from the stem cell graft. These receptors all come from a human donor who donated a stem cell graft to a child with Fanconi anemia. Both conserved end residues are part of each CDR3. The D gene is left open where the match is weak. A row's size may be missing; if present it is once, few, many or a size class.

v_gene	j_gene	abundance	d_gene	CDR3aa	CDR3nt
TRBV12-3/TRBV12-4	TRBJ2-3	-	-	CASSRIGGTDTQYF	TGTGCCAGCAGCAGGATAGGGGGCACAGATACGCAGTATTTT
TRBV14	TRBJ2-1	many	TRBD2	CASSQLGSGGTTSEQFF	TGTGCCAGCAGCCAGCTGGGTAGCGGGGGGACCACGAGTGAGCAGTTCTTC
TRBV24-1	TRBJ2-5	-	-	CATSDSRGAEMTQYF	TGTGCCACCAGTGATTCCAGGGGGGCCGAGATGACCCAGTACTTC
TRBV5-1	TRBJ2-3	many	TRBD1	CASGKIGTGGRTDTQYF	TGCGCCAGCGGGAAAATAGGGACAGGGGGTCGAACAGATACGCAGTATTTT
TRBV4-3	TRBJ2-2	many	-	CASSPDYTGELFF	TGCGCCAGCAGCCCGGACTACACCGGGGAGCTGTTTTTT
TRBV4-2	TRBJ2-5	many	TRBD2	CASSHTSGGLGETQYF	TGTGCCAGCAGCCACACTAGCGGGGGGTTAGGTGAGACCCAGTACTTC
TRBV10-1	TRBJ2-1	few	-	CASSEDAYNEQFF	TGCGCCAGCAGTGAGGACGCCTACAATGAGCAGTTCTTC
TRBV20-1	TRBJ2-1	-	-	CSARPSGGSYNEQFF	TGCAGTGCTAGGCCCTCAGGGGGGTCTTACAATGAGCAGTTCTTC
TRBV5-4	TRBJ2-1	few	TRBD2	CASSLTSGGDNEQFF	TGTGCCAGCAGCTTGACTAGCGGGGGGGACAATGAGCAGTTCTTC
TRBV28	TRBJ1-5	many	-	CASSLENQPQHF	TGTGCCAGCAGTTTGGAGAATCAGCCCCAGCATTTT
TRBV12-5	TRBJ2-5	-	-	CASGLGWTQYF	TGTGCTAGTGGTTTGGGCTGGACCCAGTACTTC
TRBV20-1	TRBJ2-2	-	TRBD1	CSAQGQKANTGELFF	TGCAGTGCTCAGGGACAGAAAGCGAACACCGGGGAGCTGTTTTTT
TRBV4-3	TRBJ1-6	few	-	CASSQVPILTGSPLHF	TGCGCCAGCAGCCAAGTTCCCATCCTAACGGGTTCACCCCTCCACTTT
TRBV9	TRBJ2-1	many	TRBD1	CASSTPGQEDEQFF	TGTGCCAGCAGCACCCCGGGACAGGAAGACGAGCAGTTCTTC
TRBV15	TRBJ1-5	-	-	CATSRDRRLNQPQHF	TGTGCCACCAGCAGAGATCGAAGGTTAAATCAGCCCCAGCATTTT
TRBV6-2/TRBV6-3	TRBJ1-5	-	TRBD1	CASSSWTGMGNQPQHF	TGTGCCAGCAGTTCCTGGACAGGGATGGGCAATCAGCCCCAGCATTTT
TRBV12-3/TRBV12-4	TRBJ2-6	-	-	CASSFSASGANVLTF	TGTGCCAGCAGTTTCTCTGCCTCTGGGGCCAACGTCCTGACTTTC
TRBV6-5	TRBJ1-3	-	-	CASRRGNTIYF	TGTGCCAGCAGACGGGGAAACACCATATATTTT
TRBV20-1	TRBJ2-5	-	-	CSARDVRGRQETQYF	TGCAGTGCTAGAGACGTCCGGGGGCGACAAGAGACCCAGTACTTC
TRBV29-1	TRBJ2-3	few	TRBD1	CSVEGSPGQVYTDTQYF	TGCAGCGTTGAAGGGAGCCCGGGACAGGTTTACACAGATACGCAGTATTTT
TRBV7-6	TRBJ1-1	many	-	CASSSTIGGLMNTEAFF	TGTGCCAGCAGCTCAACCATAGGGGGGTTAATGAACACTGAAGCTTTCTTT